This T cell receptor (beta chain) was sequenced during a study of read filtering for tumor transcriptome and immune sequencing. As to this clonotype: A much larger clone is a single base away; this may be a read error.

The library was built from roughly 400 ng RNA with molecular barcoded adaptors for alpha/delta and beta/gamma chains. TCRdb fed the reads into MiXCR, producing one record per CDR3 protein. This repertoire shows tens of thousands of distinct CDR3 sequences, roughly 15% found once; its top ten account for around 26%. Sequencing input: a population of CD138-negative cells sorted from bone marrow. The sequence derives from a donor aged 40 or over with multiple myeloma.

CDR3 in DNA: TGTGCCAGCAGAGTCGGGGAAGAGACCCGGTACTTC. Translated, it gives CASRVGEETRYF. The J gene is TRBJ2-5, the V gene TRBV12-3 or TRBV12-4; TRBD2 is a possible D gene (5 bases). This CDR3 comprises 12 residues.